This TCR beta chain was sequenced during a study of T cells in Graves' hyperthyroidism and ophthalmopathy (dated by TCRdb to the late 2010s). With regard to the full study: Peripheral blood samples were taken at initial diagnosis, before any treatment was given. TCR V-J signatures able to tell the groups apart were searched for in a discovery cohort of approximately 95 patients, of whom 43 had Graves' ophthalmopathy and roughly 59 had stable Graves' hyperthyroidism. Whether ophthalmopathy could be predicted prospectively was tested in an independent validation cohort made up of about 18 hyperthyroidism patients plus 17 patients who later progressed to ophthalmopathy. The roughly 94 discovery patients were randomly divided into training and test sets at a 7:3 ratio. In addition, the study compared T-cell repertoires in thyroid tissue and in blood from six Graves' hyperthyroidism patients. Following sampling, methimazole starting at 30 mg daily was given to hyperthyroidism patients, and high-dose intravenous methylprednisolone was given to ophthalmopathy patients. TCR Vbeta CDR3 sequencing of 120 to 150 peripheral blood samples (approximately 44 ophthalmopathy, some 75 hyperthyroidism and approximately 17 progressor patients) is reported in the paper.

The investigation overall reported the following: No statistical method was used to fix the sample size in advance, and group allocation was not hidden from the investigators. A 13 V-J signature model separated ophthalmopathy from stable hyperthyroidism, with over 85% sensitivity and 81% to 82% specificity in cross-validation and 80%/75% in testing. During validation, the model predicted progression to ophthalmopathy a median of about 6.5 months ahead of onset, with approximately 71% sensitivity and under 85% specificity. Most expanded thyroid clonotypes (frequency above 0.001) were also found in blood, which suggests that blood repertoires may mirror thyroid immune responses.

This clonotype was observed many times. This clone's antigen is unknown. No quality values exist for individual bases; no much larger clone is one base distant. Stable Graves' hyperthyroidism was defined as no progression to ophthalmopathy during 18 months of follow-up. Hyperthyroidism patients were newly diagnosed, had a disease duration of under 2 months, and were aged 18 to 65 years. The study excluded patients with uncontrolled infections, other autoimmune diseases, pregnancy or lactation. Clinical symptoms, serum thyroxine and TRAb, thyroid ultrasound, and orbital computed tomography formed the basis for the diagnoses. PBMCs were separated from approximately 10 ml of fresh peripheral blood using Ficoll-Paque density gradient centrifugation. Total RNA was extracted with Trizol reagent, and quality was checked on an Agilent 2100 Bioanalyzer. The TCR beta CDR3 regions were amplified from the RNA transcripts. A first-round RT-PCR of the TCR CDR3 used the HTBI primer set with the Qiagen OneStep RT-PCR kit. The libraries were constructed in a second round of multiplex PCR and then size-selected and purified. The libraries were sequenced on an Illumina HiSeq2000 using paired-end 100 bp reads. On the study's bioinformatics: SOAPnuke was used to process the raw data, throwing out any read that contained adapters or uncalled bases, had a mean Phred below 15, or lacked an exact constant-primer or identifier match. High-quality paired reads were merged using COPE v1.2.5, and each unique nucleotide sequence was defined as a clonotype. Clonotypes were aligned to IMGT TRBV, TRBD and TRBJ reference segments using MiTCR v1.1. The analysis included only V-J combinations with a frequency above 0.0001, which together covered about 99% of the repertoires. The TCS score was defined as the ratio of F50 (clonal expansion) to E x V (chaos), calculated using BLOSUM62-based TCRdist between CDR3 peptides within each V-J. Welch's t-statistics and random forest reduced 500 to 550 V-J features to 10 to 15, which were used in a naive Bayes classifier (R e1071). In TCRdb, the public reads were trimmed at Q25 with fastp and aligned with MiXCR, with productive beta chains retained. Rows with one shared CDR3 protein collapse into an entry with the most common genes and DNA. TCRdb, not the original authors, processed these V and J calls. This sample gives around 520,000 distinct CDR3 sequences in total; roughly 15% of them show up just once. The ten most abundant clones make up approximately 13% of the sample.

The sequence derives from a woman aged 40 to 50 with Graves' hyperthyroidism. The sequenced material came from blood.

DNA sequence: TGTGCCAGCAGTTTATTGGACAGGGGGCGCGGTGAGCAGTTCTTC. Its translation reads: CASSLLDRGRGEQFF. The rearranged segments are TRBV28 and TRBJ2-1, with 11 central nucleotides matching TRBD1. V trim: 1 base; J trim: 9 bases; unmatched bases: 5. From its cysteine to its phenylalanine, the CDR3 spans 15 amino acids. The entry retains the CDR3 DNA only, 45 bases that are in frame from base 1. Based on the germline V gene, the CDR1 and CDR2 sequences are MDHEN and SYDVKM.